The source of this T cell receptor beta chain is a study of cytomegalovirus exposure and HLA in healthy donors. The ends were cut back, 0 bases at V and 0 bases at J, with 10 bases in the middle. The CDR3 runs to 16 residues. Germline assignment: CDR1 KGHSH and CDR2 LQKENI. The PCR ran on 60 Vbeta and 13 Jbeta primers. Method: immunoSEQ multiplex PCR; TCRdb's copy keeps in-frame clones and lacks some. The repertoire consists of approximately 200,000 clones, with roughly 80% occurring once and the leading ten covering 1.6%. Study outcomes and limitations: There were some public TCRs occurring in many donors, but most TCR sequences were rare. For TCR beta chains, V- and J-gene trimming was later linked to a missense DCLRE1C variant. Later on, an analysis showed TCR association rates differing by HLA locus, with DRB1 the most and HLA-C the fewest.

In the case of this clone: Its antigen is unknown.

The sequence came from a woman in her late teens or twenties in good health and CMV-seronegative. The source material was PBMCs. The genes are TRBV18 and TRBJ2-3; a weak D match, TRBD1 (5 bases). The CDR3 sequence is CASSPPRAASTDTQYF. CDR3 coding DNA: TGTGCCAGCTCACCACCCAGGGCCGCTAGCACAGATACGCAGTATTTT.